The 2 T cell receptor beta chains presented below share a single source sample, sequenced in a study of spatial heterogeneity in lung cancer. Notes on the study in general: Expanded alpha and beta TCR counts within tumors tracked tumor mutation counts.

For these TCRs, the target antigens are not known. One entry per CDR3 protein, called by TCRdb with MiXCR from the 5' RACE reads. The data contain roughly 15,000 distinct CDR3 sequences, 4.7% of them singletons. Documented time point: sample taken at primary tumor resection. The sample here was lung tumor tissue, taken at surgery. These receptors came from a female donor with early-stage non-small cell lung cancer.

This clonotype showed up many times. Here the CDR3 DNA reads TGTGCCATCAGACAGAGCACAGATACGCAGTATTTT. It yields the protein CAIRQSTDTQYF. The chain is built from TRBV10-3 and TRBJ2-3, with D unresolved. The CDR3 is 12 residues long. V lost 6 bases and J 0 bases, leaving 4 bases between the germline ends. The V gene's germline CDR1 is ENHRY and CDR2 SYGVKD.

The sample holds a few counts of this clonotype. The J gene is TRBJ2-5, the V gene TRBV20-1, with D perhaps TRBD2 (6 bases). Looked up from germline, CDR1 is DFQATT and CDR2 is SNEGSKA (reference sequence). This CDR3 comprises 12 residues. V was trimmed by 5 bases and J by 4 bases, leaving 11 bases between them. This chain's CDR3 is CSARLDSETQYF. Written as DNA, the CDR3 is TGCAGTGCTCGACTAGACTCAGAGACCCAGTACTTC.